Below are 25 T cell receptor beta chains sequenced from a single sample in a study of monozygotic twins with inflammatory bowel disease. From the 5' RACE reads, TCRdb lists one entry per CDR3 protein and no DNA. The sample table includes just over 300,000 distinct CDR3 sequences. Source material: blood. The receptors derive from a human donor with ulcerative colitis or Crohn's disease, or a healthy co-twin of an affected twin (not recorded which).

The CDR3 protein is CSASTRTNEKLFF. The V call is TRBV20-1, the J call TRBJ1-4. The CDR3 has 13 residues. CDR1 DFQATT and CDR2 SNEGSKA come from the germline V gene (reference sequence).

The chain employs TRBV14 and TRBJ2-3. CDR1 SGHDN and CDR2 FVKESK come from the germline V gene. The CDR3 runs 13 residues. The CDR3 spells CASRFQYTDTQYF.

J is TRBJ1-1 and V is TRBV7-2. This CDR3 is built from 15 residues. Germline CDR1 SGHTA, CDR2 FQGNSA. CDR3 sequence: CASRLLGRANTEAFF.

V usage is TRBV20-1 and J usage is TRBJ2-3; TCRdb selects TRBD2, and the lack of DNA leaves this call unchecked. Germline V gene lookup returns CDR1 DFQATT and CDR2 SNEGSKA (reference sequence). CDR3 length: 15 amino acids. This CDR3 reads CSARGAGGALYTQYF.

Frequency places this clonotype as medium-sized. The V and J genes are TRBV29-1 and TRBJ1-5; the TCRdb D gene call, TRBD1, has no DNA to confirm it. There are 15 residues in the CDR3. Germline V lookup: CDR1 SQVTM, CDR2 ANQGSEA. The CDR3: CSGPGTGDRNQPQHF.

V and J are TRBV19 and TRBJ2-5. From germline, CDR1 is LNHDA and CDR2 SQIVND (reference sequence). This CDR3 has 13 residues. The CDR3 protein is CASSGRRSETQYF.

This chain links TRBV6-2 or TRBV6-3 with TRBJ2-5; the D call of TRBD1 rests on TCRdb alone, since no DNA is present to check it. Germline loops: CDR1 MNHEY, CDR2 SVGEGT. The length of the CDR3 is 16 residues. The CDR3 loop reads CASSYSSGAGQETQYF.

This rearrangement joins TRBV20-1 to TRBJ2-7; the TCRdb D gene call, TRBD2, has no DNA to confirm it. CDR1 and CDR2 from the germline V gene are DFQATT and SNEGSKA (reference sequence). The CDR3 is 15 residues long. CDR3 sequence: CSAKQRTIRWSEQYF.

J is TRBJ2-5 and V is TRBV11-3; TCRdb picks TRBD2, but there is no DNA to check that call. The CDR3 totals 18 residues. The germline gives CDR1 SGHNT, CDR2 YENEEA. This CDR3 is CASSHLRGRSSGGETQYF.

V usage is TRBV5-6 and J usage is TRBJ2-5; checking the TCRdb D call of TRBD2 is not possible without DNA. The CDR3 contains 13 residues. Germline CDR1 is SGHDT and CDR2 is YYEEEE. The CDR3 is CASSLEGLETQYF. Full variable domain (missing parts from reference TRBV5-6 and TRBJ2-5): DAGVTQSPTHLIKTRGQQVTLRCSPKSGHDTVSWYQQALGQGPQFIFQYYEEEERQRGNFPDRFSGHQFPNYSSELNVNALLLGDSALYLCASSLEGLETQYFGPGTRLLVL.

The rearrangement uses TRBV5-1 and TRBJ2-3; with no DNA, the TCRdb D assignment of TRBD2 cannot be verified. This CDR3 has 15 residues. Germline V gene data show CDR1 as SGHRS and CDR2 as YFSETQ. The CDR3 here is CASTRGLADTDTQYF.

The chain uses TRBV3-1 and TRBJ2-2; TCRdb outputs TRBD1, but without DNA this stays unchecked. Germline V gene lookup returns CDR1 LGHDT and CDR2 YNNKEL (reference sequence). CDR3 size: 15 residues. The CDR3 reads CASSRGQLGTGELFF.

The chain uses TRBV24-1 and TRBJ1-1. The length of the CDR3 is 15 residues. CDR1 KGHDR and CDR2 SFDVKD come from the germline V gene. The CDR3 sequence: CATSEMTPVGTEAFF.

The chain is built from TRBV6-5 and TRBJ2-5; the D call of TRBD1 rests on TCRdb alone, since no DNA is present to check it. From germline, CDR1 is MNHEY and CDR2 SVGAGI. There are 16 residues in the CDR3. Here the CDR3 reads CASSYSNYRQQETQYF.

This chain links TRBV20-1 with TRBJ1-5; with no DNA, the TCRdb D assignment of TRBD1 cannot be verified. The CDR3 spans 12 residues. From germline, CDR1 is DFQATT and CDR2 SNEGSKA (reference sequence). CDR3 region: CSASVSPGPQHF.

The chain employs TRBV9 and TRBJ2-2; with no DNA, the TCRdb D assignment of TRBD1 cannot be verified. Germline V gene sequence: CDR1 SGDLS, CDR2 YYNGEE. The CDR3 loop spans 17 amino acids. CDR3: CASSPPGGGINTGELFF.

The J gene is TRBJ1-1, the V gene TRBV7-9. The length of the CDR3 is 12 residues. The germline CDR1 and CDR2 sequences are SEHNR and FQNEAQ (reference sequence). CDR3 protein: CASSLTGYEAFF.

The genes are TRBV7-2 and TRBJ2-7; TCRdb outputs TRBD1, but without DNA this stays unchecked. This CDR3 region has 14 residues. Germline V CDR1 and CDR2: SGHTA, FQGNSA. CDR3 sequence: CASSSTGARVEQYF.

The J gene is TRBJ2-7, the V gene TRBV5-1. The CDR3 has 13 residues. Germline CDR1 is SGHRS and CDR2 is YFSETQ. Here the CDR3 reads CASSLAGPYEQYF. Full variable domain (rest looked up from reference TRBV5-1 and TRBJ2-7): KAGVTQTPRYLIKTRGQQVTLSCSPISGHRSVSWYQQTPGQGLQFLFEYFSETQRNKGNFPGRFSGRQFSNSRSEMNVSTLELGDSALYLCASSLAGPYEQYFGPGTRLTVT.

The chain employs TRBV5-1 and TRBJ2-2; absent DNA, TCRdb's TRBD2 call cannot be checked. The CDR3 length is 19 residues. The V gene's germline CDR1 is SGHRS and CDR2 YFSETQ. Here the CDR3 reads CASRSTLAGAAGNTGELFF.

The chain couples TRBV10-3 to TRBJ2-7. Germline values: CDR1 ENHRY, CDR2 SYGVKD. The CDR3 loop spans 14 amino acids. The CDR3 loop reads CAIRRDAVTYEQYF.

This chain connects TRBV29-1 to TRBJ1-1; TCRdb lists TRBD1, though no DNA is available to test this call. This CDR3 comprises 16 residues. Germline V gives CDR1 SQVTM, CDR2 ANQGSEA. The CDR3 sequence: CSVALGIHSENTEAFF.

The genes are TRBV30 and TRBJ2-1; the TRBD2 assignment by TCRdb is unverifiable without DNA. CDR1 is GTSNPN, CDR2 SVGIG, per germline (reference sequence). The CDR3 totals 13 residues. This CDR3 is CAWARRGGNEQFF.

The chain employs TRBV5-1 and TRBJ2-1. CDR3 length: 12 amino acids. Germline values: CDR1 SGHRS, CDR2 YFSETQ. CDR3 loop: CASSFSQDEQFF.

V is TRBV12-3 or TRBV12-4 and J is TRBJ1-1. The CDR3 contains 11 residues. The CDR3: CASGFYTEAFF.